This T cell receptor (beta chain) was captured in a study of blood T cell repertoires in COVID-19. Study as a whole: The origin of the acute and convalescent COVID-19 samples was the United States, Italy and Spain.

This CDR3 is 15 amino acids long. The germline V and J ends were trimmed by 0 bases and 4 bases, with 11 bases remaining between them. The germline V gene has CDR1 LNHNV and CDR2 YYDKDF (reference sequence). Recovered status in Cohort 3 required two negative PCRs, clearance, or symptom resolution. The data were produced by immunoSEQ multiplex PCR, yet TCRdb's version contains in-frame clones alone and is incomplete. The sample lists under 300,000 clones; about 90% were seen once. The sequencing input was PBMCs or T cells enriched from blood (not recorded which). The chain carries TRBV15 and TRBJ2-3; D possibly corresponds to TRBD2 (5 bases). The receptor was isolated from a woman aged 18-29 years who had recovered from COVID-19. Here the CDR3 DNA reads TGTGCCACCAGCAGAGAACTAGTGAGGGCAGATACGCAGTATTTT. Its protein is CATSRELVRADTQYF.